This T cell receptor (beta chain) emerged from a study of cytomegalovirus exposure and HLA in healthy donors (dated by TCRdb to the late 2010s). About the study as a whole: An earlier analysis of 587 of the donors reported roughly 300 Gb of sequence data and 95 million to 140 million unique TCR beta sequences obtained from 180 million or so T cells. An early release covering roughly 580 HLA-typed donors comprised about 300 gigabases of sequencing data and 85 million to 100 million unique TCR sequences. Among the approximately 430 genotyped donors, about 83% belonged to the genetic ancestry cluster associated with self-reported Caucasian donors. The aim of the study was to test whether cataloging public T cell receptors could identify signatures of past pathogen exposure. Using immunosequencing, the study profiled T cell repertoires from 500 to 800 subjects and related those repertoires to cytomegalovirus serostatus. Along with the roughly 710-subject first cohort, a separate validation cohort of approximately 110 different subjects was used. To predict cytomegalovirus infection status, the study combined high-throughput TCR immunosequencing, statistical association of individual TCRs with disease status, and machine learning. A later analysis re-examined previously published TCR beta repertoires from roughly 720 donors and added high-resolution HLA genotyping to investigate patterns of TCR occurrence. Rather than drawing on any new phenotypic data, the later analysis identified candidate immune exposures from TCR beta sequences and the way those sequences occurred across donors. An earlier analysis of approximately 640 of the donors applied high-throughput TCR beta sequencing to assess whether each TCR beta V gene segment acted as functional or pseudogenic. Alongside the repertoire data, information on donor age, sex, ethnicity and CMV serostatus was compiled. A later genetic analysis took genome-wide SNP genotypes for about 55% of the 666 donors and used that subset as a discovery cohort. Every discovery cohort repertoire had been produced on one sequencing platform. Class I and class II HLA loci were covered by the typing at four-digit resolution. The number of typed donors differed by locus: roughly 629-640 for A, B, C, DRB1 and DQB1; 522 for DQA1; 606 for DPA1; and around 490 for DPB1. About five DR-DQ haplotypes were treated as single units for association and clustering because of strong linkage in the cohort. Across 398 genotyped donors of the cohort, an average of approximately 240,000 unique TCR beta nucleotide sequences per donor were sequenced, and roughly a sixth of those sequences were non-productive. On the study overall, not on this receptor specifically: Most TCR sequences were seen in very few donors, while some public TCRs were found in many individuals. Sequencing depth was assumed to be roughly uniform across donors in the presence/absence analyses, though that assumption may not hold. A later analysis associated approximately 17,000 TCR beta sequences with specific HLA alleles at a false discovery rate of 0.05. In a later analysis, TCR association rates were found to vary across HLA loci, with the most associated TCRs seen for DRB1 alleles and the fewest for HLA-C alleles. The cohort was sequenced for TCR beta chains only, and without alpha or paired-chain data the features that could be detected were limited. According to a later genetic analysis, donors in an Asian-associated ancestry cluster had fewer N-insertions in productive TCRs than the roughly 700-donor mean. According to a later analysis, parvovirus B19, influenza, CMV and Epstein-Barr virus appeared linked to several top co-occurrence clusters. Most CMV-associated TCR beta chains appeared to be HLA-restricted in a later analysis, and the HLA associations seemed to be driven largely by CMV exposure. Linkage disequilibrium might explain the correlated functional status among segregating V segments, but an unknown experimental factor could not be ruled out. Some IMGT-functional V segments, including TRBV6-2 and TRBV6-3, could not be distinguished by the 87-base-pair reads and were therefore excluded. It was suggested by the authors that the approach could potentially be generalized to other disease states and immunological phenotypes. A further reported finding was that TCR beta sequences accurately predicted the HLA-A and HLA-B alleles for most subjects in the first cohort. HLA typing was unavailable for some donors at each locus, so association tests used only the typed subset. The study gave a list of some 150 TCR beta chains associated with cytomegalovirus. A later analysis found that HLA-associated TCR beta chains were more clonally expanded and had lower generation probabilities than equally common non-associated chains. For the cohort, immune exposure information was limited to CMV serostatus. Assigning TCR associations to individual alleles was difficult when HLA alleles, especially DR and DQ, strongly co-occurred. A cluster of highly shared sequence variants was judged likely to represent a technical artifact of the sequencing pipeline. The classifier was reported to diagnose cytomegalovirus status with high specificity and sensitivity in both the original cohort and the validation cohort. V-gene and J-gene trimming of TCR beta chains was associated with a missense DCLRE1C variant in a later genetic analysis, and the association was replicated in an independent cohort. In an earlier analysis of some 500 of the donors, most TCR beta V segments appeared in productive rearrangements about 90% or about 30% of the time, broadly matching IMGT annotations. A few of the identified cytomegalovirus-associated TCR beta chains were confirmed in vitro to be specific for cytomegalovirus antigens. About 15 rarely observed V segments, including chromosome 9 orphons, were excluded from the earlier analysis of about 500 of the donors because counts were too low.

The library was made by the immunoSEQ multiplex PCR assay. The multiplex PCR relied on a mix of 60 forward primers for TCR Vbeta segments and 13 reverse primers for TCR Jbeta segments. Amplification of the CDR3 region of rearranged TCR beta genes was performed with a multiplex PCR assay on genomic DNA. The Illumina HiSeq System was used to sequence the amplified TCR beta libraries as 87-base-pair reads. Concerning the study's data processing: In a later analysis, tens of millions of unique TCR beta chains were counted across the 666 repertoires, and approximately 11 million of these chains were shared by at least two donors. Raw reads were error-corrected and collapsed into unique sequences by a nearest-neighbor algorithm in which closely related sequences were merged to remove PCR and sequencing errors. V, D and J gene segments were assigned by aligning CDR3 sequences to IMGT reference sequences. For a sequence to be retained, a match of at least six nucleotides was required to both a V gene segment and a J gene segment. Rearrangements were classified as productive when the CDR3 lacked stop codons and remained in frame with V and J, and all other rearrangements were classified as non-productive. CDR3 was defined by IMGT convention, running from the second conserved V-encoded cysteine to the conserved J-encoded phenylalanine. The earlier analysis of approximately 500 of the donors excluded sequences that lacked an unambiguous match to a single V gene segment. An earlier analysis of 587 of the donors classified V segments as functional when productive rearrangements were above 56.7% and as segregating when the standard deviation between donors was above 5%. A statistical classification framework was built for diagnosing cytomegalovirus status from the catalog of TCR beta chain sequences. In a later analysis, V and J genes were assigned by comparing TCR nucleotide sequences against IMGT/GENE-DB human TR gene sequences. A later analysis assigned CDR3 sequences and most-parsimonious VDJ recombination scenarios with the TCRdist pipeline. A later analysis defined each TCR beta chain by its CDR3 amino acid sequence plus V-gene family, and excluded reads lacking a unique V-gene family. As a way to deal with suspected cross-contamination and a sequencing artifact, a later analysis dropped 450 to 700 nucleotide sequences that were highly shared and had low generation probability. In a later analysis, a clonal expansion index for each public chain was calculated from normalized within-repertoire ranks of inferred template counts. In a later analysis, generation probabilities were computed using a VDJ recombination model fitted to out-of-frame rearrangements, and the results were checked against IGoR. In a later analysis, TCR-TCR, TCR-HLA and TCR-CMV co-occurrence was scored with hypergeometric tests, and a repertoire-size bias correction was applied to TCR pairs. A later analysis estimated false discovery rates by permuting HLA or CMV assignments 20 times. A later analysis grouped co-occurring TCRs with DBSCAN, adding TCRdist sequence similarity when clustering within HLA-allele-positive subsets. Repertoires with fewer than 30,000 or more than 120,000 public chains were left out of co-occurrence clustering, as were several repertoires with anomalous nucleotide sharing. What TCRdb holds here is the immuneACCESS table cut down to in-frame rearrangements. Part of the clones is not present; checked against another copy, under half of the missing clones reflect an unresolved V gene, and the others are unexplained. V and J calls and clone size come straight from that table; D and trimming were deduced from the DNA. Recorded for this sample are approximately 180,000 clones; almost 80% of them occurred a single time. The ten largest clones capture approximately 6.3% of the sample.

Trimming removed 7 bases from V and 5 bases from J; the gene matches leave 6 bases unexplained. The CDR3 runs 14 residues from the cysteine to the phenylalanine. Of the read, only the CDR3 DNA is kept; its 42 bases are in frame from base 1. The germline V gene (reference sequence) supplies CDR1 SEHNR and CDR2 FQNEAQ. In total, over 600 healthy bone marrow donors made up the cohort. All cohort members were sampled while nominally healthy, although unrecorded immune exposures were likely present. The donor was CMV seropositive and belonged to the group of 250 to 300 seropositive cohort members. Every donor gave a peripheral blood sample, and the peripheral blood mononuclear cells from that sample were used for TCR beta sequencing. The Qiagen DNeasy Blood Extraction Kit was used to extract genomic DNA from the blood cell samples. Regarding this clone: Its antigen remains unidentified. Base qualities are not at hand, and no much larger clone is one base apart.

Recombination linked TRBV7-9 to TRBJ2-3; TRBD1 agrees with 10 junctional bases. Sample: PBMCs. The TCR comes from a man between 35 and 55 years old in good health and CMV-seropositive. The DNA is as follows: TGTGCCAGCAACAAAGGACAGGGGGTAGATACGCAGTATTTT. Translation gives CASNKGQGVDTQYF.